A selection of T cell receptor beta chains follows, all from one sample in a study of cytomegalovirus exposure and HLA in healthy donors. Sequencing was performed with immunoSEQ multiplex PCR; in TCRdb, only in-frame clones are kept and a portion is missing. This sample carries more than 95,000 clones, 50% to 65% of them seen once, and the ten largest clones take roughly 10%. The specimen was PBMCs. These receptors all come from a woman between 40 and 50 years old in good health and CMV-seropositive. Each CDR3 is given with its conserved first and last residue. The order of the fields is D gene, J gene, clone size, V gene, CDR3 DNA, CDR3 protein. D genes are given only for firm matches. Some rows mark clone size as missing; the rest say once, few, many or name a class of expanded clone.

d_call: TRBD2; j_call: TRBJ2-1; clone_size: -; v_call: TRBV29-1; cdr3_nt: TGCAGCGCCGCGGACGGACTAGGCTCCTACAATGAGCAGTTCTTC; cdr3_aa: CSAADGLGSYNEQFF
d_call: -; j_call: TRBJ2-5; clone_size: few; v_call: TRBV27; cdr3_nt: TGTGCCAGCAGTCCGGGATGGCAAGAGACCCAGTACTTC; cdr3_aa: CASSPGWQETQYF
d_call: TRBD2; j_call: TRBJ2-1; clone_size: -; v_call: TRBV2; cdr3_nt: TGTGCCAGCAGTGAATGGGTAGCGGGGAGCTCCTACAATGAGCAGTTCTTC; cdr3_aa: CASSEWVAGSSYNEQFF
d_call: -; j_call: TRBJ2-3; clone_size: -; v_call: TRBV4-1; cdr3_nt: TGCGCCAGCAGCCTAACACACCCTAGCACAGATACGCAGTATTTT; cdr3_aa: CASSLTHPSTDTQYF
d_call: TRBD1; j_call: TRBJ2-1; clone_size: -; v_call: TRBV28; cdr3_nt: TGTGCCAGCAGTTTATCCAGGGGGCGAATTGAGCAGTTCTTC; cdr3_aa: CASSLSRGRIEQFF
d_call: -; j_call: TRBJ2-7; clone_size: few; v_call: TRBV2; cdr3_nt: TGTGCCAGCAGTGAAGGGCGAACACGGGCCTACGAGCAGTACTTC; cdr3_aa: CASSEGRTRAYEQYF
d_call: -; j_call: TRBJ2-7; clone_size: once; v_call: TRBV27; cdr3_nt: TGTGCCAGCAGCCTAGGCGGGCCTTCGGGCGAGCAGTACTTC; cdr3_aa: CASSLGGPSGEQYF
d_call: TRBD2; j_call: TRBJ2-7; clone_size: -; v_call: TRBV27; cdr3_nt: TGTGCCAGCAGTTTTGCGGGAGGTACCTCCTACGAGCAGTACTTC; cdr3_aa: CASSFAGGTSYEQYF
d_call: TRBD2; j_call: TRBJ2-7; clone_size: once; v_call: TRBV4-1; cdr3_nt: TGCGCCAGCAGCCAAGAGGGACTAGCGGAAGAACTCCACGAGCAGTACTTC; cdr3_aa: CASSQEGLAEELHEQYF
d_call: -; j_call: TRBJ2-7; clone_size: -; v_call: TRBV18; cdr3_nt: TGTGCCAGCTCACCCACACCCCAGGGGATCGCCTACGAGCAGTACTTC; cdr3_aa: CASSPTPQGIAYEQYF
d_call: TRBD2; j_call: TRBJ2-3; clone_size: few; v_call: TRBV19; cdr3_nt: TGTGCCAGTAGTATAGATTACATCATGGAGGCGCGGGGGAAAATGGATACGCAGTATTTT; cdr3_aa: CASSIDYIMEARGKMDTQYF
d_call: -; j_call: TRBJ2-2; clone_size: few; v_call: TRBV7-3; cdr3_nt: TGTGCCAGCAGCTTCAATAGAGCCGGGGAGCTGTTTTTT; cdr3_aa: CASSFNRAGELFF
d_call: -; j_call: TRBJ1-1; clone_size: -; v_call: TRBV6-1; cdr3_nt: TGTGCCAGCAGTGAGGCAGGTACTTACACTGAAGCTTTCTTT; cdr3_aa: CASSEAGTYTEAFF
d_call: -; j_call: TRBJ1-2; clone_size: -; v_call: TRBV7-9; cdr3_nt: TGTTCCAGCAGCTTAGTCTACTATGGCTACACCTTC; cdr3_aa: CSSSLVYYGYTF
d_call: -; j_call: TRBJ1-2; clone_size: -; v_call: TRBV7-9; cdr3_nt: TGTGCCAGCAGCAGTGGGGGGGGTCTTGGCTACACCTTC; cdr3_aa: CASSSGGGLGYTF
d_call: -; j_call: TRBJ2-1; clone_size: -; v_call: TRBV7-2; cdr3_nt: TGTGCCAGCAGCTCCCGGATAGCGAACTCCTACAATGAGCAGTTCTTC; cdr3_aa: CASSSRIANSYNEQFF
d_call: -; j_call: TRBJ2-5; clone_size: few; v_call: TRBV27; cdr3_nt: TGTGCCAGCAGTTTATTAATGGGAGCAGAGACCCAGTACTTC; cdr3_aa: CASSLLMGAETQYF
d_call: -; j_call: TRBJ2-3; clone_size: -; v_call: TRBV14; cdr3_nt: TGTGCCAGCAGCCGAGGACAGAGCACAGATACGCAGTATTTT; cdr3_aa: CASSRGQSTDTQYF
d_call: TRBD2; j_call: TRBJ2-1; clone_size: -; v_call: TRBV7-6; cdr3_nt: TGTGCCAGCAGCACGGGACTAGCGGGAGGAAATGAGCAGTTCTTC; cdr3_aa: CASSTGLAGGNEQFF
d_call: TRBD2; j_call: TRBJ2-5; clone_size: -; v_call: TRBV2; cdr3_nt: TGTGCCAGCAGTCCCGGGACTAGCGGTGTCGAGACCCAGTACTTC; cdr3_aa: CASSPGTSGVETQYF
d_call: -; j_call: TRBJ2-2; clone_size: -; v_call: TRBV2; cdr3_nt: TGTGCCAGCAGTAGGAGCTACACCGGGGAGCTGTTTTTT; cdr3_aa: CASSRSYTGELFF
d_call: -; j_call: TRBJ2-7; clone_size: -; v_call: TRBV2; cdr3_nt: TGTGCCAGCAGTGAATTTCGTCGGGGGACGTACGAGCAGTACTTC; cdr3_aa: CASSEFRRGTYEQYF
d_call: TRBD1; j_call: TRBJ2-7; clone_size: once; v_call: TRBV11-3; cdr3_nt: TGTGCCAGCAGCACAACAGGGGGATCCTACGAGCAGTACTTC; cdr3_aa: CASSTTGGSYEQYF
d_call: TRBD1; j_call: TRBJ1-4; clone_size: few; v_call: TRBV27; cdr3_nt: TGTGCCAGCAGTTTCCATACAGGGGGAGGGTCAACTAATGAAAAACTGTTTTTT; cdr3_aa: CASSFHTGGGSTNEKLFF
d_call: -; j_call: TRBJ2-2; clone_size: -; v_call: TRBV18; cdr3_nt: TGTGCCAGCTCACCTAGTGTAGCAGCGAACACCGGGGAGCTGTTTTTT; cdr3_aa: CASSPSVAANTGELFF
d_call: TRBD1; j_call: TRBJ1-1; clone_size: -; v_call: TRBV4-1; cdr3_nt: TGCGCCAGCAGCCAAGGACAGGGCCCTAGGACTGAAGCTTTCTTT; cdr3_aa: CASSQGQGPRTEAFF
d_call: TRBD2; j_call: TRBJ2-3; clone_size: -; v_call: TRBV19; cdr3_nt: TGTGCCAGTAGTATAGTCCTAGCGGTGTCTAGCACAGATACGCAGTATTTT; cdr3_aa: CASSIVLAVSSTDTQYF
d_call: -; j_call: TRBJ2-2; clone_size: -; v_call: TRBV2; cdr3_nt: TGTGCCAGCAGTGTTACTTACCCCCCCGGGGAGCTGTTTTTT; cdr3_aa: CASSVTYPPGELFF
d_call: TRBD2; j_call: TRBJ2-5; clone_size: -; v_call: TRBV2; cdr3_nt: TGTGCCAGCAGAGCTACTAGCGGGAGGGTGCGAGAGACCCAGTACTTC; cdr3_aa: CASRATSGRVRETQYF
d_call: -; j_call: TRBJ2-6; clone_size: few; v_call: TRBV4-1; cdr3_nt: TGCGCCAGCAGCCAAGATCCCTTCAGTTACTCTGGGGCCAACGTCCTGACTTTC; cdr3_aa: CASSQDPFSYSGANVLTF
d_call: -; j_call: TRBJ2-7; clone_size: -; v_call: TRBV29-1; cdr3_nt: TGCAGCGTTGAATCAGGTGTCGGGGCCTACGAGCAGTACTTC; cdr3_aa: CSVESGVGAYEQYF
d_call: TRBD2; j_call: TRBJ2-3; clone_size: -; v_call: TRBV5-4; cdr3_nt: TGTGCCAGCAGCGCCTCGGGACTAGCGTTCACAGATACGCAGTATTTT; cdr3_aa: CASSASGLAFTDTQYF
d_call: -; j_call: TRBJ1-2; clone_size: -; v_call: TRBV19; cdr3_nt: TGTGCCAGTAGTATTTACGGGGATGCGGGCTATGGCTACACCTTC; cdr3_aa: CASSIYGDAGYGYTF
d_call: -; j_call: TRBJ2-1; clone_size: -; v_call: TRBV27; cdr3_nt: TGTGCCAGCAGTTTTCTGGAGTGGGGCGGCAATGAGCAGTTCTTC; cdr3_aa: CASSFLEWGGNEQFF
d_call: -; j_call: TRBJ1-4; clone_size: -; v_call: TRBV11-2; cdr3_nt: TGTGCCAGCAGCTTGAGATTCGGGAGGGGGAGAACTAATGAAAAACTGTTTTTT; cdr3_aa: CASSLRFGRGRTNEKLFF
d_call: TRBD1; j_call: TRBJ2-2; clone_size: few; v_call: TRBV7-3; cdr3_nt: TGTGCCAGCAGCCCCAAGGACAGGGGGGAAACCCCCGGGGAGCTGTTTTTT; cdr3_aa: CASSPKDRGETPGELFF
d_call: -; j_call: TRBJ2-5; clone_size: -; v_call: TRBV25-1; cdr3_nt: TGTGCCAGCAGCCTGACAGGGACTGCGACCCAGTACTTC; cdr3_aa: CASSLTGTATQYF
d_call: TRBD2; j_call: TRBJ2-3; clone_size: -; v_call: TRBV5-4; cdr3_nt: TGTGCCAGCAGCTCGTCCGCCGGGACTAGCGGGATATTAAGCACAGATACGCAGTATTTT; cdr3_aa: CASSSSAGTSGILSTDTQYF
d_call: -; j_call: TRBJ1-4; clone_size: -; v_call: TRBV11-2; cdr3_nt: TGTGCCAGCAGCTTACTGACTTCCTACTATGAAAAACTGTTTTTT; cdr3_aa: CASSLLTSYYEKLFF
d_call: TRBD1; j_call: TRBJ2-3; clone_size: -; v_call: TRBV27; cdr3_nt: TGTGCCAGCAAACCCGGACAGGGACGGGGCACAGATACGCAGTATTTT; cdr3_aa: CASKPGQGRGTDTQYF
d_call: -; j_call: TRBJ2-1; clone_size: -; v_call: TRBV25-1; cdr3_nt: TGTGCCAGCAGTGAAGGTAGAAACAATGAGCAGTTCTTC; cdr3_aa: CASSEGRNNEQFF
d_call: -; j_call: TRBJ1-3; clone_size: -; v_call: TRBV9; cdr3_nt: TGTGCCAGCAGCGCTCAGGGTTATACTGGAAACACCATATATTTT; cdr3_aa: CASSAQGYTGNTIYF
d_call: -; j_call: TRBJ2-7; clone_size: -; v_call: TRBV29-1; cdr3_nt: TGCAGCGTTCACGAGGCAGCCGAGCAGTACTTC; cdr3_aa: CSVHEAAEQYF
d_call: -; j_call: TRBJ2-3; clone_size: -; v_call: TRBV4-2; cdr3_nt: TGTGCCAGCAGCCCCGCGGGCTATCTCAGCACAGATACGCAGTATTTT; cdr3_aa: CASSPAGYLSTDTQYF
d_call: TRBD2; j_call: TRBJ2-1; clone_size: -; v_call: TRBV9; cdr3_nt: TGTGCCAGCGAAAAAGAAGGACTAGCGGGGGGTGAGCAGTTCTTC; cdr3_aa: CASEKEGLAGGEQFF
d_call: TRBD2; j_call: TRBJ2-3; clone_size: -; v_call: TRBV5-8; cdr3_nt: TGTGCCAGCAGCTCCCATAGCGGGATAATGACAGATACGCAGTATTTT; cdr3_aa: CASSSHSGIMTDTQYF
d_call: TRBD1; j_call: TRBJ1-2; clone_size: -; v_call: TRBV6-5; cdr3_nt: TGTGCCAGCAGACAGGGGGATCGGTATGGCTACACCTTC; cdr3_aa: CASRQGDRYGYTF
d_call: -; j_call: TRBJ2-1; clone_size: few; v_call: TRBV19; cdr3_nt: TGTGCCAGTAGTATAAGCTTGAACGGCTACAATGAGCAGTTCTTC; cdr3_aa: CASSISLNGYNEQFF
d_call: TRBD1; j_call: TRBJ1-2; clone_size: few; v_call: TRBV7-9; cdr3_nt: TGTGCCAGTGTCCCGGACAGGGAAGACTATGGCTACACCTTC; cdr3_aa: CASVPDREDYGYTF
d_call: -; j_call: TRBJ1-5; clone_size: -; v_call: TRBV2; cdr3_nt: TGTGCCAGCAGTCTGGGACACAATAGCAATCAGCCCCAGCATTTT; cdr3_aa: CASSLGHNSNQPQHF
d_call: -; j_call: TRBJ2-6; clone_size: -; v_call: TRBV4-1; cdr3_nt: TGTGCCAGCAGCCCAGGGGGGAACTCTGGGGCCAACGTCCTGACTTTC; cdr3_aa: CASSPGGNSGANVLTF
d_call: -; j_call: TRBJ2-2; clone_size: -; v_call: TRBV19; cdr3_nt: TGTGCCAGTAGTATTATCCAGGGCTACACCGGGGAGCTGTTTTTT; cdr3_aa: CASSIIQGYTGELFF
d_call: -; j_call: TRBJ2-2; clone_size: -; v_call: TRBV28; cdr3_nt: TGTGCCAGCAGTGCATTACAGGGTGAACTGTTTTTT; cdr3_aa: CASSALQGELFF
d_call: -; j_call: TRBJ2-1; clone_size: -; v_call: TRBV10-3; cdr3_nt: TGTGCCATCAGTCAAACCTTAGAGAATGAGCAGTTCTTC; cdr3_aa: CAISQTLENEQFF
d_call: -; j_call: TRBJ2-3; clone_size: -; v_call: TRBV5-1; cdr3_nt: TGCGCCAGTTCGAAAAGGAGGCCTCCAGATACGCAGTATTTT; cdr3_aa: CASSKRRPPDTQYF
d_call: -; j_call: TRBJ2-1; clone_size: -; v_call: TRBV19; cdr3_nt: TGTGCCAGTAGACTAGGGTTCGATGAGCAGTTCTTC; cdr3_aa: CASRLGFDEQFF
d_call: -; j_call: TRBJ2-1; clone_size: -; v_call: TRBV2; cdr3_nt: TGTGCCAGCAACCGGGACTCTCGCATTTCCTACAATGAGCAGTTCTTC; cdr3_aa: CASNRDSRISYNEQFF
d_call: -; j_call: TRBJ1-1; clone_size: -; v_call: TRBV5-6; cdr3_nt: TGTGCCAGCAGCTTGGGGACCGGACAGTCGAACACTGAAGCTTTCTTT; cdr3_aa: CASSLGTGQSNTEAFF
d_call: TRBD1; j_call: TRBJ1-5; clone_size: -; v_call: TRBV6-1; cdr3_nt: TGTGCCAGCAGTGCCGGGACAGGGCGACGCATGAGCAATCAGCCCCAGCATTTT; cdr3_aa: CASSAGTGRRMSNQPQHF
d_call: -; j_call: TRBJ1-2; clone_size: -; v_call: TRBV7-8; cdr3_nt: TGTGCCAGCAGCTGGCAGTCCAACTATGGCTACACCTTC; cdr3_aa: CASSWQSNYGYTF